This record looks at one T cell receptor (beta chain) sequence and its context. What it binds is unknown. The data originate from a study of cytomegalovirus exposure and HLA in healthy donors. General study findings and limits: Most TCRs appeared rarely, but some public TCRs recurred in many donors. The tendency of first-cohort TCR clusters to co-occur in the roughly 120 validation repertoires was the finding of a later analysis. Reported performance of the classifier showed diagnosis of cytomegalovirus status with high specificity and sensitivity.

Profiling relied on immunoSEQ multiplex PCR, and the TCRdb table lists in-frame clones only, not all of them. In the table there are approximately 90,000 clones, 96% of which are singletons. The ends lost 1 base at V and 4 bases at J; junction bases unmatched: 1. From germline, CDR1 is SGHRS and CDR2 YFSETQ. The CDR3 loop spans 14 amino acids. Separate from the 666-subject first cohort, the 120-subject validation cohort was the one that the donors belonged to. Sequences were obtained from PBMCs. The V gene is TRBV5-1, the J gene TRBJ2-2; 7 bases fit TRBD1. The source of this sequence is a man younger than 35 in good health and CMV-seronegative. The CDR3 sequence is CASSLRQGTGELFF. CDR3 nucleotides: TGCGCCAGCAGCTTGAGACAGGGCACCGGGGAGCTGTTTTTT. Full variable domain (missing parts from reference TRBV5-1 and TRBJ2-2): KAGVTQTPRYLIKTRGQQVTLSCSPISGHRSVSWYQQTPGQGLQFLFEYFSETQRNKGNFPGRFSGRQFSNSRSEMNVSTLELGDSALYLCASSLRQGTGELFFGEGSRLTVL.